These T cell receptor beta chains were read from a single sample in a study of blood T cells in healthy people across ages. From the 5' RACE reads, TCRdb called clonotypes with MiXCR, one entry per CDR3 protein. The sample shows fewer than 2 million distinct CDR3 sequences, around 42% of them seen only once. The sample comprised blood. The receptors come from a human donor in good health. Both conserved end residues are part of each CDR3. D genes are given only for firm matches. The size entry is marked missing in some rows and otherwise reads once, few, many or a size class.

cdr3_aa cdr3_nt clone_size j_call d_call v_call
CASMRPVPPDTQYF TGTGCCAGCATGAGACCCGTCCCTCCAGATACGCAGTATTTT few TRBJ2-3 . TRBV2
CAGSLTVSPNQPQHF TGTGCCGGCAGTTTGACAGTGTCCCCTAATCAGCCCCAGCATTTT . TRBJ1-5 . TRBV7-2
CASSANPNTDTQYF TGTGCCAGCAGCGCGAACCCGAACACAGATACGCAGTATTTT . TRBJ2-3 . TRBV9
CASGREIYEQYF TGTGCCAGCGGCAGGGAGATCTACGAGCAGTACTTC . TRBJ2-7 . TRBV6-6
CSYGSNEQFF TGCAGCTACGGTTCGAATGAGCAGTTCTTC . TRBJ2-1 . TRBV29-1
CASSQPPGQGADEQYF TGTGCCAGCAGTCAACCCCCGGGACAGGGGGCCGACGAGCAGTACTTC medium-sized TRBJ2-7 TRBD1 TRBV6-5
CASSQEMGEKPLHF TGTGCCAGCAGCCAAGAGATGGGAGAAAAACCCCTCCACTTT many TRBJ1-6 . TRBV4-2
CASGASGGADEQYF TGTGCCAGCGGAGCGAGCGGGGGGGCCGACGAGCAGTACTTC few TRBJ2-7 TRBD2 TRBV27
CSARLESGANVLTF TGCAGCGCCAGATTGGAGTCTGGGGCCAACGTCCTGACTTTC many TRBJ2-6 . TRBV29-1
CASSFRAGDTDTQYF TGTGCCAGCAGTTTTAGGGCGGGGGACACAGATACGCAGTATTTT few TRBJ2-3 TRBD2 TRBV12-3/TRBV12-4
CASSYSDTGNQPQHF TGTGCCAGCAGTTACTCGGACACTGGTAATCAGCCCCAGCATTTT . TRBJ1-5 . TRBV6-2/TRBV6-3
CASSRIASETQYF TGTGCCAGTAGTCGGATAGCTTCAGAGACCCAGTACTTC . TRBJ2-5 . TRBV19
CASTTGYSYGYTF TGTGCCAGCACTACAGGGTACAGCTATGGCTACACCTTC once TRBJ1-2 . TRBV25-1
CASSRDTVNTEAFF TGTGCCAGCAGTCGGGACACCGTGAACACTGAAGCTTTCTTT many TRBJ1-1 . TRBV7-2
CASSFRQGTQYF TGTGCCAGCAGTTTTCGGCAGGGTACGCAGTATTTT . TRBJ2-3 . TRBV12-3/TRBV12-4
CASSPGQGKEKLFF TGTGCCAGCTCCCCGGGACAGGGAAAGGAAAAACTGTTTTTT . TRBJ1-4 TRBD1 TRBV18
CATSEGHYGYTF TGTGCCACCAGTGAGGGCCACTATGGCTACACCTTC . TRBJ1-2 . TRBV24-1
CASSALEGYTDTQYF TGTGCCAGCAGTGCATTGGAGGGGTACACAGATACGCAGTATTTT few TRBJ2-3 . TRBV25-1
CAEGTTVRTDTQYF TGTGCCGAGGGAACGACAGTTCGCACAGATACGCAGTATTTT . TRBJ2-3 . TRBV7-2
CASSLSFRTGGLFF TGTGCCAGCAGTTTGTCCTTTAGGACAGGTGGACTGTTTTTT . TRBJ1-4 TRBD1 TRBV12-3/TRBV12-4
CASSLVDSNLDYGYTF TGCGCCAGCAGCTTGGTGGACTCCAACCTCGACTATGGCTACACCTTC few TRBJ1-2 . TRBV5-1